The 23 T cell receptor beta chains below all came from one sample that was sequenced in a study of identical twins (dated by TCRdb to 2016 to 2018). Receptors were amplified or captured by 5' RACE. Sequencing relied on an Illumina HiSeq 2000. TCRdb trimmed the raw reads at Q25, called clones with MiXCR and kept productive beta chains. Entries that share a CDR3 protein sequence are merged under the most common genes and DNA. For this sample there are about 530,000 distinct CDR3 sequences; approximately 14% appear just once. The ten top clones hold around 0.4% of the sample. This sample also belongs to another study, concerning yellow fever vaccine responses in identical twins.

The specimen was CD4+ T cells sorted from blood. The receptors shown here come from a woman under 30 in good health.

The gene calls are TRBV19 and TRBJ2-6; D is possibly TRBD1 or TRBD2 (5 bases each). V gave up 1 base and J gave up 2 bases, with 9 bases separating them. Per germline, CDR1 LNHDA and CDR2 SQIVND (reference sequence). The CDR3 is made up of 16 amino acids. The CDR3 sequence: CASSIGWGTGANVLTF. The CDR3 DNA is TGTGCCAGTAGTATAGGTTGGGGGACTGGGGCCAACGTCCTGACTTTC.

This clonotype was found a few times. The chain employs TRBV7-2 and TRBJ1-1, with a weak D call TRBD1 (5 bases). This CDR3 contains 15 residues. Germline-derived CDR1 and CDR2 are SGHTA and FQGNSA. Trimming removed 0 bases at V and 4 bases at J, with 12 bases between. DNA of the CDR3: TGTGCCAGCAGCTTAGCGGGGGGTGTTCGCACTGAAGCTTTCTTT. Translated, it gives CASSLAGGVRTEAFF.

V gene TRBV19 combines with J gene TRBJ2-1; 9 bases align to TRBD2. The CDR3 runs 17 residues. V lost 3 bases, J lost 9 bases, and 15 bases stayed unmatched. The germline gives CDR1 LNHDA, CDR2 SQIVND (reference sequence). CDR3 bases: TGTGCCAGTAGTATTTCCTTGGGTACGGGACTAGCCGCTGAGCAGTTCTTC. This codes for CASSISLGTGLAAEQFF.

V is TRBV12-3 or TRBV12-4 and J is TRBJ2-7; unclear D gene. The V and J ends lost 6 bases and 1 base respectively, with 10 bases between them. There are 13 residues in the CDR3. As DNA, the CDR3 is TGTGCCAGCAGCCCCAAGGGTTCCTACGAGCAGTACTTC. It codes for CASSPKGSYEQYF.

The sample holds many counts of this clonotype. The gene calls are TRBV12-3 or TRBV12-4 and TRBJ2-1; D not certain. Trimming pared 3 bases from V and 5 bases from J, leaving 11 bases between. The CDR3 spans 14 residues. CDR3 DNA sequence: TGTGCCAGCAGTTTTGGTGGGTTACACAATGAGCAGTTCTTC. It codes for CASSFGGLHNEQFF.

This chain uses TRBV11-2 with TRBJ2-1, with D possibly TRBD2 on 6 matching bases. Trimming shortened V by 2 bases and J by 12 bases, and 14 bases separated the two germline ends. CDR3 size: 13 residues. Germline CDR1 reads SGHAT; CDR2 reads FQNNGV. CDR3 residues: CASSLIGREGQFF. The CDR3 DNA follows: TGTGCCAGCAGCTTAATCGGGCGGGAAGGGCAGTTCTTC. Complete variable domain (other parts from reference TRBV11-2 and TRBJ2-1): EAGVAQSPRYKIIEKRQSVAFWCNPISGHATLYWYQQILGQGPKLLIQFQNNGVVDDSQLPKDRFSAERLKGVDSTLKIQPAKLEDSAVYLCASSLIGREGQFFGPGTRLTVL.

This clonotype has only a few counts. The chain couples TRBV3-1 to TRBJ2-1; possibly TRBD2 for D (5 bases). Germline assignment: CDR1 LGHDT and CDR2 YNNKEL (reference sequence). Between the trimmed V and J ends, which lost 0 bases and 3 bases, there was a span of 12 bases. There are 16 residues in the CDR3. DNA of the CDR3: TGTGCCAGCAGCCAAGAGCGGACTTTTAACTACAATGAGCAGTTCTTC. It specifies CASSQERTFNYNEQFF.

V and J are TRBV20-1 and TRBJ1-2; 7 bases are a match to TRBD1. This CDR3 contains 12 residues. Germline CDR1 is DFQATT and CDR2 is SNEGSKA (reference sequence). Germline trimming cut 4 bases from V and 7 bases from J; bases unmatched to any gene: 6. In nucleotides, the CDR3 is TGCAGTGCTACAGGGGGGATCTCTGGCTACACCTTC. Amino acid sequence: CSATGGISGYTF.

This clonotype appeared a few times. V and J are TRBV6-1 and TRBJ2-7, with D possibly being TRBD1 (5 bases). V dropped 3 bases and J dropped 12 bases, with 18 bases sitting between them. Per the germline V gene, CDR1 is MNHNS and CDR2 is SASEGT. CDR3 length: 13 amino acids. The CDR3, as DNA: TGTGCCAGCAGTGACACTGACAGAAAACCCACGTACGTC. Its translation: CASSDTDRKPTYV.

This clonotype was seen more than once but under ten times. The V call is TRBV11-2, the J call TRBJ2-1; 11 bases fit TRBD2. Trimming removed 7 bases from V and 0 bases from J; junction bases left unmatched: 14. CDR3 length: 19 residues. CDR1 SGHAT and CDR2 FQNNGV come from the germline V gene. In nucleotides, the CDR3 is TGTGCCAGCAACCTGCGGGCTAGCGGGAGGACCAGCTCCTACAATGAGCAGTTCTTC. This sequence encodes CASNLRASGRTSSYNEQFF.

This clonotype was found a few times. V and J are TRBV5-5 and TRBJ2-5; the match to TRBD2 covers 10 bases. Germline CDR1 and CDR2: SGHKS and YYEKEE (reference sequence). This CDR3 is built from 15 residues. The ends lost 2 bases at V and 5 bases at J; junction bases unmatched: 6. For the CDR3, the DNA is TGTGCCAGCAGCTTAGCGGGGGGGCCTTGGGAGACCCAGTACTTC. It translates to CASSLAGGPWETQYF.

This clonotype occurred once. This chain's CDR3 is CALCLVPWLSKSTDTQYF. The CDR3 nucleotides are TGTGCCCTCTGTTTAGTCCCTTGGTTGTCCAAAAGCACAGATACGCAGTATTTT. The chain carries TRBV11-1 and TRBJ2-3; D gene uncertain. V was trimmed by 11 bases and J by 0 bases, leaving 27 bases between them. Germline CDR1 and CDR2: SGHAT and FQDESV (reference sequence). The CDR3 loop spans 18 amino acids. The full variable domain, in which reference TRBV11-1 and TRBJ2-3 provide the parts outside the CDR3, is EAEVAQSPRYKITEKSQAVAFWCDPISGHATLYWYRQILGQGPELLVQFQDESVVDDSQLPKDRFSAERLKGVDSTLKIQPAELGDSAMYLCALCLVPWLSKSTDTQYFGPGTRLTVL.

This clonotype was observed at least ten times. CDR3 nucleotide sequence: TGCGCCAGCAGCCTGAGGTTGGACACCGGGGAGCTGTTTTTT. This sequence encodes CASSLRLDTGELFF. This sequence joins TRBV5-1 and TRBJ2-2; D not certain. Looked up from germline, CDR1 is SGHRS and CDR2 is YFSETQ. This CDR3 is 14 amino acids long. V lost 4 bases and J 3 bases, leaving 10 bases between the germline ends.

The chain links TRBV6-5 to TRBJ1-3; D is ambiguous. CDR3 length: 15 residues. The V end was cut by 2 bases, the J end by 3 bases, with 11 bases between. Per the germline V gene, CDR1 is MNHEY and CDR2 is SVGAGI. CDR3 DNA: TGTGCCAGCAGTTACAGGAGGCTAGATGGAAACACCATATATTTT. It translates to CASSYRRLDGNTIYF.

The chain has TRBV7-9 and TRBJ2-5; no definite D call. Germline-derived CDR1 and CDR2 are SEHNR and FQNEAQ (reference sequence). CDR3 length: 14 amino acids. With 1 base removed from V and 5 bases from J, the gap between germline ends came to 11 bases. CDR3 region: CASSLGPPQETQYF. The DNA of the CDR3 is TGTGCCAGCAGCTTAGGGCCTCCCCAGGAGACCCAGTACTTC. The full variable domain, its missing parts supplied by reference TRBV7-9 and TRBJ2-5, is DTGVSQNPRHKITKRGQNVTFRCDPISEHNRLYWYRQTLGQGPEFLTYFQNEAQLEKSRLLSDRFSAERPKGSFSTLEIQRTEQGDSAMYLCASSLGPPQETQYFGPGTRLLVL.

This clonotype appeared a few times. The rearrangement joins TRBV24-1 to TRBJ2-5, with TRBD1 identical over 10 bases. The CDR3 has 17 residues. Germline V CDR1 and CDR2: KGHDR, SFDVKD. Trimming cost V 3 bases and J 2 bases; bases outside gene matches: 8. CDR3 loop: CATSDIGTGVVQETQYF. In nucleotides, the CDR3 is TGTGCCACCAGTGATATCGGGACAGGGGTGGTTCAAGAGACCCAGTACTTC.

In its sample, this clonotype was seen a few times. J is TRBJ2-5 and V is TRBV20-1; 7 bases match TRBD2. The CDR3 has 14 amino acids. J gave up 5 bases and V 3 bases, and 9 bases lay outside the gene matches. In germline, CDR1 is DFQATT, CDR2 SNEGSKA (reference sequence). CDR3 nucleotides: TGCAGTGCTAGCTCGACTAGCCGTGGGGAGACCCAGTACTTC. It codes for CSASSTSRGETQYF.

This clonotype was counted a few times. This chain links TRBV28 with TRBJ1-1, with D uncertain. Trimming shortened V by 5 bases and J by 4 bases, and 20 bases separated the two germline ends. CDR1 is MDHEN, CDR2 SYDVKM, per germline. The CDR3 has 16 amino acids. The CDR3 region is CASSPPPWPMGTEAFF. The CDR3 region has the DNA TGTGCCAGCAGTCCTCCGCCGTGGCCGATGGGCACTGAAGCTTTCTTT.

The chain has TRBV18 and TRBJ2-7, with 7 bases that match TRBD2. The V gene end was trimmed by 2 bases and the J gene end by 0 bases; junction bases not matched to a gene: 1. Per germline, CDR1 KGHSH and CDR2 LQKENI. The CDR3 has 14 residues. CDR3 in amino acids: CASSPGTTSYEQYF. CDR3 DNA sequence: TGTGCCAGCTCACCAGGGACTACCTCCTACGAGCAGTACTTC. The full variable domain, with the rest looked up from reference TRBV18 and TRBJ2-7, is NAGVMQNPRHLVRRRGQEARLRCSPMKGHSHVYWYRQLPEEGLKFMVYLQKENIIDESGMPKERFSAEFPKEGPSILRIQQVVRGDSAAYFCASSPGTTSYEQYFGPGTRLTVT.

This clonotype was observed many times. CDR3 in DNA: TGCAGCGTCGCATCGGCCGGACAGGGTGGAGTTCGGCAGTTCTTC. Translation: CSVASAGQGGVRQFF. This chain connects TRBV29-1 to TRBJ2-1; TRBD1 agrees at 8 bases. CDR3 size: 15 residues. The V gene end was trimmed by 6 bases and the J gene end by 12 bases; junction bases not matched to a gene: 19. Germline V gene data show CDR1 as SQVTM and CDR2 as ANQGSEA.

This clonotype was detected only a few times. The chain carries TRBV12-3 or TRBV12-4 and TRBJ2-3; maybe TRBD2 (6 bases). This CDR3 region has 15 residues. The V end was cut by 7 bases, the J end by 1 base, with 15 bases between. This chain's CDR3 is CASTLGGPRTDTQYF. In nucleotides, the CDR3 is TGTGCCAGCACCCTCGGGGGTCCCCGCACAGATACGCAGTATTTT.

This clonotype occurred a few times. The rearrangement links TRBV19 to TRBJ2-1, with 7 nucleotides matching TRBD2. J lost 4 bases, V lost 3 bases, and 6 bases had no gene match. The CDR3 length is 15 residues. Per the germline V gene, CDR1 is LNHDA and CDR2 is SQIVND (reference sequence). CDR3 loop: CASSIAGLDYNEQFF. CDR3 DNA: TGTGCCAGTAGTATCGCAGGACTAGATTACAATGAGCAGTTCTTC. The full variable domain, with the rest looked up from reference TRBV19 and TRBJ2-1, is DGGITQSPKYLFRKEGQNVTLSCEQNLNHDAMYWYRQDPGQGLRLIYYSQIVNDFQKGDIAEGYSVSREKKESFPLTVTSAQKNPTAFYLCASSIAGLDYNEQFFGPGTRLTVL.

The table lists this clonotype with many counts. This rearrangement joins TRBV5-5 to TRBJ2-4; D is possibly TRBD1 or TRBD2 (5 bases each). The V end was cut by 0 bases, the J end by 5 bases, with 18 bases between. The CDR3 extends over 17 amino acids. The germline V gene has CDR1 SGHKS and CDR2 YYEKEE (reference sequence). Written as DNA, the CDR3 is TGTGCCAGCAGCTTGGGGGGTATCGGGGCCGCGGAAAACATTCAGTACTTC. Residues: CASSLGGIGAAENIQYF.